These 19 T cell receptor beta chains were all obtained from the same sample, sequenced in a study of neurological immune-mediated disorders (dated by TCRdb to between 2018 and 2021). Receptors were amplified or captured by 5' RACE. The listed sequencing device is Illumina HiSeq 2500. Starting from the raw public reads, TCRdb applied fastp trimming at Q25, assembled clones with MiXCR and retained in-frame beta chains. Each CDR3 protein gets just one entry, which takes the most common genes and DNA from the rows behind it. This sample is represented by about 50,000 distinct CDR3 sequences; less than 6% of them were singletons. Roughly 1.5% of the sample is taken by the ten largest. The sequenced sample was CD4+ T cells from blood. These receptors came from a woman between 18 and 30 years old with multiple sclerosis.

This clonotype was observed at least ten times. The V gene is TRBV5-1, the J gene TRBJ2-2, with TRBD2 as a possible D gene (7 bases). CDR1 is SGHRS and CDR2 is YFSETQ in the germline V gene. The V and J ends lost 1 base and 2 bases respectively, with 12 bases between them. The CDR3 contains 16 residues. The CDR3 protein is CASSLSRGANTGELFF. The CDR3 DNA reads TGCGCCAGCAGCTTGAGCCGGGGGGCTAACACCGGGGAGCTGTTTTTT.

This clonotype has ten or more counts. The rearrangement links TRBV5-8 to TRBJ1-2; maybe TRBD1 (5 bases). Germline-derived CDR1 and CDR2 are SGHTS and YDEGEE. The CDR3 consists of 14 residues. Trimming cost V 3 bases and J 6 bases, with 15 bases left between them. CDR3 DNA sequence: TGTGCCAGCAGCTCAATCCAGGGATGGAATGGCTACACCTTC. Translated, it gives CASSSIQGWNGYTF.

This clonotype was observed at least ten times. J is TRBJ1-4 and V is TRBV5-1; a weak D match, TRBD1 (5 bases). Trimming removed 0 bases at V and 8 bases at J, with 11 bases between. Germline CDR1 reads SGHRS; CDR2 reads YFSETQ. The CDR3 loop spans 14 amino acids. The CDR3: CASSLGGVEEKLFF. CDR3 in DNA: TGCGCCAGCAGCTTGGGAGGGGTGGAAGAAAAACTGTTTTTT.

This clonotype showed up many times. V is TRBV5-6 and J is TRBJ1-2; TRBD1 matches at 8 bases. With V trimmed by 5 bases and J by 3 bases, 3 bases remained unmatched. The CDR3 consists of 13 residues. From germline, CDR1 is SGHDT and CDR2 YYEEEE. The CDR3, as DNA: TGTGCCAGCAGGCGGACAGGGCACTATGGCTACACCTTC. It specifies CASRRTGHYGYTF.

This clonotype was counted a few times. The gene calls are TRBV28 and TRBJ2-1; D is ambiguous. Per the germline V gene, CDR1 is MDHEN and CDR2 is SYDVKM. With 6 bases removed from V and 8 bases from J, the gap between germline ends came to 11 bases. The CDR3 loop spans 12 amino acids. The CDR3 sequence: CASSPRNDEQFF. CDR3 nucleotides: TGTGCCAGCAGCCCAAGAAATGATGAGCAGTTCTTC.

In regard to this clonotype: At one boundary the junction diverges from the germline segment, which might be a read error. CDR3 sequence reads: CASSLSPGTEQYF. CDR3 DNA sequence: TGCGCCAGCAGCTTGTCCCCGGGAACCGAGCAGTACTTT. The chain joins TRBV5-1 to TRBJ2-7; perhaps TRBD2 as D (5 bases). This CDR3 is 13 amino acids long. The V gene's germline CDR1 is SGHRS and CDR2 YFSETQ.

With respect to this clonotype: At one of its ends the junction is not consistent with the germline gene, which may arise from a read error. The rearrangement links TRBV20-1 to TRBJ1-2, with 7 nucleotides matching TRBD1. This CDR3 has 13 residues. Germline V gene data show CDR1 as DFQATT and CDR2 as SNEGSKA (reference sequence). For the CDR3, the DNA is TGCAGTTCTAGACCACGACAGGGCCATGACTACACCTTC. This gives the protein CSSRPRQGHDYTF.

This clonotype occurred many times. The chain uses TRBV4-2 and TRBJ1-2; perhaps TRBD1 as D (6 bases). From germline, CDR1 is LGHNA and CDR2 YNFKEQ. V was trimmed by 1 base and J by 8 bases, leaving 17 bases between them. This CDR3 has 15 amino acids. CDR3 amino acids: CASSQAQARQDGYTF. The CDR3 region has the DNA TGTGCCAGCAGCCAAGCGCAAGCCCGACAGGACGGCTACACCTTC.

In its sample, this clonotype was seen many times. This chain links TRBV6-5 with TRBJ2-1; TRBD1 matches at 8 bases. The CDR3 is made up of 15 amino acids. Germline lookup yields CDR1 MNHEY and CDR2 SVGAGI. The ends lost 5 bases at V and 3 bases at J; junction bases unmatched: 6. CDR3 sequence (DNA): TGTGCCAGCAGTCGAACGGGACAGGACTACAATGAGCAGTTCTTC. Translating it yields CASSRTGQDYNEQFF.

This clonotype was counted at least ten times. The V call is TRBV27, the J call TRBJ1-4, with a possible D match to TRBD1 (5 bases). CDR1 and CDR2 from the germline V gene are MNHEY and SMNVEV (reference sequence). The CDR3 length is 14 residues. V was trimmed by 3 bases and J by 7 bases, leaving 12 bases between them. The CDR3 DNA is TGTGCCAGCAGTTTGAGGCAGGGCGGTGAAAAACTGTTTTTT. This encodes CASSLRQGGEKLFF.

This clonotype was seen only a few times. The V and J genes are TRBV9 and TRBJ2-1; D gene uncertain. V was cut by 0 bases and J by 9 bases, with 10 bases left in between. The CDR3 spans 13 residues. Germline loops: CDR1 SGDLS, CDR2 YYNGEE. In nucleotides, the CDR3 is TGTGCCAGCAGCGTAGTATCGGCCAGTGAGCAGTTCTTC. It specifies CASSVVSASEQFF. Full variable domain (outside the CDR3, taken from reference TRBV9 and TRBJ2-1): DSGVTQTPKHLITATGQRVTLRCSPRSGDLSVYWYQQSLDQGLQFLIQYYNGEERAKGNILERFSAQQFPDLHSELNLSSLELGDSALYFCASSVVSASEQFFGPGTRLTVL.

This clonotype was recorded many times. This chain joins TRBV3-1 and TRBJ1-1; D is uncertain. Per germline, CDR1 LGHDT and CDR2 YNNKEL (reference sequence). V was trimmed by 1 base and J by 5 bases, leaving 8 bases between them. The CDR3 runs to 13 residues. The CDR3 region has the DNA TGTGCCAGCAGCCAAGGCTCTTATACTGAAGCTTTCTTT. The encoded protein is CASSQGSYTEAFF.

At least ten counts were recorded for this clonotype. V and J are TRBV5-1 and TRBJ2-3; TRBD2 agrees at 9 bases. Germline V CDR1 and CDR2: SGHRS, YFSETQ. J was trimmed by 2 bases and V by 0 bases; bases with no gene match: 4. The CDR3 has 16 residues. The CDR3 region is CASSLEGGRATDTQYF. The CDR3 DNA follows: TGCGCCAGCAGCTTGGAGGGCGGGAGGGCCACAGATACGCAGTATTTT.

This clonotype was counted at least ten times. The chain uses TRBV24-1 and TRBJ2-1, with 9 bases matching TRBD1. This CDR3 comprises 15 residues. J lost 8 bases, V lost 4 bases, and 8 bases had no gene match. Germline CDR1 is KGHDR and CDR2 is SFDVKD. CDR3 sequence reads: CATSEGQGGIDEQFF. The CDR3, as DNA: TGTGCCACCAGTGAGGGACAGGGAGGTATCGATGAGCAGTTCTTC.

This clonotype occurred many times. The CDR3, as DNA: TGTGCCAGCAGTTTACAGGGGAATGGAGGCAATCAGCCCCAGCATTTT. Translating it yields CASSLQGNGGNQPQHF. The V gene is TRBV7-9, the J gene TRBJ1-5; the match to TRBD1 covers 7 bases. V shed 6 bases, J shed 2 bases, and the junction held 10 bases outside the gene matches. This CDR3 has 16 amino acids. CDR1 SEHNR and CDR2 FQNEAQ come from the germline V gene (reference sequence).

This clonotype was counted only a few times. The V gene is TRBV20-1, the J gene TRBJ1-4; TRBD1 aligns across 8 bases. CDR1 is DFQATT, CDR2 SNEGSKA, per germline (reference sequence). The V gene end was trimmed by 6 bases and the J gene end by 6 bases; junction bases not matched to a gene: 12. The CDR3 spans 15 residues. Written as DNA, the CDR3 is TGCAGTGCCCCTCCCGGCGGACAGGGTGATGAAAAACTGTTTTTT. Protein sequence: CSAPPGGQGDEKLFF.

This clonotype was seen a few times. The gene calls are TRBV18 and TRBJ1-5; tentative D call: TRBD1 (6 bases). Deletions cut 5 bases from V and 6 bases from J, with 14 bases between. The V gene's germline CDR1 is KGHSH and CDR2 LQKENI. CDR3 length: 14 residues. CDR3 coding DNA: TGTGCCAGCTCAAGGCAGGGGAAGGGTCAGCCCCAGCATTTT. This codes for CASSRQGKGQPQHF.

There are many counts of this clonotype. The chain couples TRBV29-1 to TRBJ1-3; 7 bases line up with TRBD1. This CDR3 has 14 amino acids. J gave up 3 bases and V 7 bases, and 9 bases lay outside the gene matches. Per germline, CDR1 SQVTM and CDR2 ANQGSEA. The chain's CDR3 is CSAGQSGFGNTIYF. The CDR3 nucleotides read TGCAGCGCGGGACAGTCGGGCTTTGGAAACACCATATATTTT.

The rearrangement links TRBV19 to TRBJ1-4; D is perhaps TRBD1 (6 bases). CDR3 length: 12 residues. V lost 8 bases to trimming and J lost 8 bases, with 12 bases between them. Germline V lookup: CDR1 LNHDA, CDR2 SQIVND (reference sequence). CDR3 residues: CASAGTWEKLFF. The CDR3 DNA reads TGTGCCAGTGCAGGGACATGGGAAAAACTGTTTTTT.